The 2 T cell receptor beta chains below all came from one sample that was sequenced in a study of blood T cells in healthy people across ages. A J-beta primer mix and a sample-barcoded 5' primer were used in a second PCR of roughly 7 to 12 cycles. MiXCR, applied by TCRdb to the 5' RACE reads, yields one record per CDR3 protein. The sample records some 1,000,000 distinct CDR3 sequences, around 25% being singletons. A further study also used this sample, focusing on T cells of mothers and their children.

The source material was blood. Every receptor here comes from a girl aged 2-10 years in good health.

This clonotype has only a few counts. The chain employs TRBV20-1 and TRBJ2-1, with D unclear. Germline CDR1 is DFQATT and CDR2 is SNEGSKA (reference sequence). Trimming left V 3 bases short and J 8 bases short, with 11 bases between. The CDR3 is made up of 12 amino acids. CDR3 region: CSASDLTYEQFF. CDR3 coding DNA: TGCAGTGCTAGTGATCTCACGTATGAGCAGTTCTTC.

The chain recombines TRBV25-1 with TRBJ2-5; D is possibly TRBD1 or TRBD2 (5 bases each). The CDR3 is made up of 15 amino acids. Between the trimmed V and J ends, which lost 2 bases and 2 bases, there was a span of 12 bases. Germline V lookup: CDR1 MGHDK, CDR2 SYGVNS. The CDR3 nucleotides are TGTGCCAGCAGTGAAGTAATCGGGGCTCAAGAGACCCAGTACTTC. Encoded protein: CASSEVIGAQETQYF.